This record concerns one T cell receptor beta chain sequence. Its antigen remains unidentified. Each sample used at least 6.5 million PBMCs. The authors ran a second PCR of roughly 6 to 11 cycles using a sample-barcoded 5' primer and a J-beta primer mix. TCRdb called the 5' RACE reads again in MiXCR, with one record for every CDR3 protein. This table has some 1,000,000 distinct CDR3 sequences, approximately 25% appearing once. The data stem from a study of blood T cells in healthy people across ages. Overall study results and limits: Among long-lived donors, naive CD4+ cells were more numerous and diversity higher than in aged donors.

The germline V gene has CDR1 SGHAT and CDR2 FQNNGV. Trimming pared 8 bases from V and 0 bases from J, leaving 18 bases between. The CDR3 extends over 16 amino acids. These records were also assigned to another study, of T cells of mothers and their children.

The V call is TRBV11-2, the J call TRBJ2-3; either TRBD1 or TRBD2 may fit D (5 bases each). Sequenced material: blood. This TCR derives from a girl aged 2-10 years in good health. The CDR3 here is CASGGRAWESTDTQYF. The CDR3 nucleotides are TGTGCCAGCGGAGGCAGGGCTTGGGAAAGCACAGATACGCAGTATTTT.